Following are 2 T cell receptor beta chains from one sample sequenced in a study of T cell responses to AZD1222 COVID-19 vaccine. Repertoires were generated with immunoSEQ multiplex PCR, while TCRdb's copy carries only in-frame clones and drops some. The data contain 95,000 to 120,000 clones, approximately 90% of them singletons. The sequencing used peripheral blood, collected on day 0 of MenACWY control vaccination. Every receptor here comes from an adult in good health.

The chain is built from TRBV30 and TRBJ2-7; maybe TRBD2 (6 bases). The CDR3 has 13 amino acids. Trimming took 3 bases from V and 6 from J, leaving 15 bases between them. The germline gives CDR1 GTSNPN, CDR2 SVGIG (reference sequence). CDR3: CAWRIGTGAEQYF. The CDR3 DNA reads as TGTGCCTGGAGAATCGGGACTGGGGCCGAGCAGTACTTC.

The chain couples TRBV5-4 to TRBJ2-5; 7 bases agree with TRBD2. In germline, CDR1 is SGHNT, CDR2 YYREEE (reference sequence). The CDR3 runs 16 residues. V lost 6 bases, J lost 5 bases, and 16 bases stayed unmatched. CDR3 sequence reads: CASTSGGGGIRETQYF. Here the CDR3 DNA reads TGTGCCAGCACCTCGGGGGGTGGCGGGATTCGGGAGACCCAGTACTTC. Using reference TRBV5-4 and TRBJ2-5 for the parts outside the CDR3, the full variable domain is ETGVTQSPTHLIKTRGQQVTLRCSSQSGHNTVSWYQQALGQGPQFIFQYYREEENGRGNFPPRFSGLQFPNYSSELNVNALELDDSALYLCASTSGGGGIRETQYFGPGTRLLVL.